This T cell receptor (beta chain) was captured in a study of post-analysis software for immune sequencing data. Regarding the study as a whole: In multiple sclerosis, normalized Chao1 diversity was significantly below that of controls. Patients had higher frequencies than controls of about five TRBV segments, including TRBV5-6, TRBV5-1 and TRBV20-1.

CDR3 size: 13 residues. The germline gives CDR1 KGHSH, CDR2 LQKENI. The V and J ends lost 3 bases and 4 bases respectively, with 9 bases between them. Carried by the TCR beta cDNA libraries were unique molecular identifiers. TCRdb ran MiXCR on the PCR reads and lists one entry per CDR3 protein. The sample holds fewer than 850,000 distinct CDR3 sequences, 30% seen once. This clonotype was seen more than once but under ten times. Antigen unknown. The J gene is TRBJ2-5, the V gene TRBV18, with unresolved D. Sequenced input: blood. The clonotype originates from a girl aged 10 to 17 with multiple sclerosis. The CDR3 nucleotides read TGTGCCAGCTCACCCAAAGTTATAGAGACCCAGTACTTC. Translated, it gives CASSPKVIETQYF.